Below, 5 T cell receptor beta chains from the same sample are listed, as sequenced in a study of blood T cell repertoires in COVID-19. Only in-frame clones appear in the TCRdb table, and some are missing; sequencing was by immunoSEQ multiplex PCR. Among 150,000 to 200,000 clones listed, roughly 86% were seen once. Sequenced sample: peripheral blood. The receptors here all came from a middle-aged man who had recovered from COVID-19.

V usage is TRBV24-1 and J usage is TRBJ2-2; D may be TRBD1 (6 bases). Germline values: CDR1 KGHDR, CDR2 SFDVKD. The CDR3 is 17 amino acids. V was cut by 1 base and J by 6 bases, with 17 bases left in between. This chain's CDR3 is CATSDLGRQGSAGELFF. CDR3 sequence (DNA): TGTGCCACCAGTGATTTAGGCAGGCAGGGGAGTGCCGGGGAGCTGTTTTTT.

The CDR3 is CASSSSLLAGSSYEQYF. CDR3 DNA: TGTGCCAGCAGCTCGAGCCTACTAGCGGGGAGCTCCTACGAGCAGTACTTC. This chain links TRBV11-2 with TRBJ2-7, with 10 bases fitting TRBD2. The V gene end was trimmed by 4 bases and the J gene end by 0 bases; junction bases not matched to a gene: 9. From germline, CDR1 is SGHAT and CDR2 FQNNGV. The CDR3 is made up of 17 amino acids.

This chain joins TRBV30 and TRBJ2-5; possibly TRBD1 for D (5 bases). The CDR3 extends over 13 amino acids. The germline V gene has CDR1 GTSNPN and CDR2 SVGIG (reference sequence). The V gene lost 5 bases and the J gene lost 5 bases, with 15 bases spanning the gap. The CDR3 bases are TGTGCCTGGGGAAAGCAGGGAACGGAGACCCAGTACTTC. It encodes CAWGKQGTETQYF.

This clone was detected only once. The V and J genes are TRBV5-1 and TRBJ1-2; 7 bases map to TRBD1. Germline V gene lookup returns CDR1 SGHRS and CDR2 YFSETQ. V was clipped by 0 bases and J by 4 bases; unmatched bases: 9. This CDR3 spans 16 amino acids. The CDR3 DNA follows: TGCGCCAGCAGCTTGGCCAGCGCAGGGGGTATCTATGGCTACACCTTC. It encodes CASSLASAGGIYGYTF.

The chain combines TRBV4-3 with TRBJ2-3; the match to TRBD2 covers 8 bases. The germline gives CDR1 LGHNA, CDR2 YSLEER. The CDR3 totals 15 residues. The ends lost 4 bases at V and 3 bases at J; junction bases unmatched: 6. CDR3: CASSPSGRGTDTQYF. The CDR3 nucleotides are TGCGCCAGCAGCCCGAGCGGGAGAGGAACAGATACGCAGTATTTT.